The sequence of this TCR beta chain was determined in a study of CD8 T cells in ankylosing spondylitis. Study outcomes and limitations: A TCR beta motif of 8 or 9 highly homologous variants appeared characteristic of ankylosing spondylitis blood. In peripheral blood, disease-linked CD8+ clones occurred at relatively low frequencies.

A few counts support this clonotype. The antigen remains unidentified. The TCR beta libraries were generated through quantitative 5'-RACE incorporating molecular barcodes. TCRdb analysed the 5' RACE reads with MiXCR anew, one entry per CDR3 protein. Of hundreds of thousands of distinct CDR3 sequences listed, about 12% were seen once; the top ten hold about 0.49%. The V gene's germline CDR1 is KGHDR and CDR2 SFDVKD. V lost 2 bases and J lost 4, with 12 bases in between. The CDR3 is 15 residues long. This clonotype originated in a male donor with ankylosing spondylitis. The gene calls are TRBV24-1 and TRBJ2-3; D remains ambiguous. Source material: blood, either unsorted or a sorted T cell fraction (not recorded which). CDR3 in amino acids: CATSDSLDSADTQYF. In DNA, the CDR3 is TGTGCCACCAGTGATTCCCTAGATTCCGCAGATACGCAGTATTTT.